The 3 T cell receptor beta chains listed next were all sequenced from one sample in a study of control samples from healthy donors and cancer patients. TCRdb's table, derived via immunoSEQ multiplex PCR, lists solely in-frame clones and lacks some. The data hold about 160,000 clones, with around nine tenths observed a single time. Sequencing input: blood. The receptors were gathered from a woman aged 25 to 45 in good health.

This clone occurred once. The same CDR3 also results from other DNA sequences found in this sample. The gene calls are TRBV28 and TRBJ2-7; D gene unclear. The CDR3 consists of 15 residues. Germline V gene sequence: CDR1 MDHEN, CDR2 SYDVKM. Trimming pared 3 bases from V and 0 bases from J, leaving 12 bases between. This chain's CDR3 is CASSFRPPPSYEQYF. As DNA, the CDR3 is TGTGCCAGCAGTTTCCGACCCCCCCCCTCCTACGAGCAGTACTTC.

V usage is TRBV19 and J usage is TRBJ2-1, with 10 bases matching TRBD2. CDR3 length equals 16 residues. From germline, CDR1 is LNHDA and CDR2 SQIVND (reference sequence). The V and J ends lost 5 bases and 5 bases, in that order; junction bases with no gene match: 9. This CDR3 reads CASSAPPGLANNEQFF. CDR3 nucleotides: TGTGCCAGTAGTGCCCCCCCGGGACTAGCGAACAATGAGCAGTTCTTC.

V is TRBV18 and J is TRBJ2-1; possibly TRBD1 for D (6 bases). CDR3 length equals 14 residues. V gave up 5 bases and J gave up 8 bases, with 16 bases separating them. Germline V gene sequence: CDR1 KGHSH, CDR2 LQKENI. The CDR3 here is CASSSRASGDEQFF. CDR3 in DNA: TGTGCCAGCTCATCCCGGGCCTCAGGGGATGAGCAGTTCTTC.